The present T cell receptor (beta chain) was sequenced within a study of T cells in Graves' hyperthyroidism and ophthalmopathy. As for the study in general: Peripheral blood was obtained at initial diagnosis, preceding any treatment. Study-level findings and limits: Prediction of ophthalmopathy progression came a median around 6 months pre-onset.

Amplified TCR beta CDR3 regions came from RNA transcripts. The HTBI primer set served for first-round RT-PCR of the TCR CDR3. TCRdb re-called the multiplex PCR reads with MiXCR, one entry per CDR3 protein. The top ten hold approximately 3.5% of the sample, which has about 610,000 distinct CDR3 sequences, around 15% seen once. The study based diagnoses on clinical symptoms, serum thyroxine and TRAb, thyroid ultrasound and orbital computed tomography. This clonotype was observed many times. The antigen is not known. The CDR3 consists of 15 residues. Germline V gene data show CDR1 as SGHAT and CDR2 as FQNNGV. The V gene end was trimmed by 5 bases and the J gene end by 0 bases; junction bases not matched to a gene: 3.

Sequences were obtained from blood. This rearrangement joins TRBV11-2 to TRBJ2-5, with TRBD1 matching over 10 bases. The receptor comes from a middle-aged woman with Graves' ophthalmopathy. CDR3 nucleotide sequence: TGTGCCAGCAGCGGGGGACAGGGGCACCAAGAGACCCAGTACTTC. It specifies CASSGGQGHQETQYF.